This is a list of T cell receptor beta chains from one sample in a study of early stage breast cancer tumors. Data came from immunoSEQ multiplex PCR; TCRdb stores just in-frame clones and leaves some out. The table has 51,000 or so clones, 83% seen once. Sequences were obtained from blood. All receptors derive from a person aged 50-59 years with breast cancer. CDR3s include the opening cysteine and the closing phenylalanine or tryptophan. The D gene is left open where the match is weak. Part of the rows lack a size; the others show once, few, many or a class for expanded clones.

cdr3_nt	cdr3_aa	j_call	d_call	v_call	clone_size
TGTGCCAGCAGCCAAGGGAAGGGGTCTGGAAACACCATATATTTT	CASSQGKGSGNTIYF	TRBJ1-3	-	TRBV4-2	-
TGTGCCAGCACCCCTCCGGGGGACAGATCCAATGAGCAGTTCTTC	CASTPPGDRSNEQFF	TRBJ2-1	-	TRBV6-1	few
TGTGCCAGCAGCTTAGCGCCCGGGACAGGGAAACAGCCCCAGCATTTT	CASSLAPGTGKQPQHF	TRBJ1-5	TRBD1	TRBV7-2	-
TGTGCTAGCAGCATGGGGACAGGGGTGATGAATGAGCAGTTCTTC	CASSMGTGVMNEQFF	TRBJ2-1	TRBD1	TRBV7-7	once
TGCGCCAGCAGCTTAAGCGGGAGGCCAACCTCCTACAATGAGCAGTTCTTC	CASSLSGRPTSYNEQFF	TRBJ2-1	TRBD2	TRBV5-1	once
TGTGCCAGCAGCCAAGCTAATGGCCGGGAGAACATTCAGTACTTC	CASSQANGRENIQYF	TRBJ2-4	-	TRBV4-2	once
TGTGCCAGCAGCTTAAGGGCTCTCAAGGATGGCTACACCTTC	CASSLRALKDGYTF	TRBJ1-2	-	TRBV11-2	-
TGTGCCAGCTCACCACGGCTAGCGGCCACAGGAGGGGTCGAGCAGTACTTC	CASSPRLAATGGVEQYF	TRBJ2-7	TRBD2	TRBV18	-
TGTGCCAGCGCTATAGGTGGCGGCAATCAGCCCCAGCATTTT	CASAIGGGNQPQHF	TRBJ1-5	-	TRBV16	-
TGTGCCAGCAGTTACATACCCTGCAATGAGCAGTTCTTC	CASSYIPCNEQFF	TRBJ2-1	-	TRBV6-6	-
TGTGCCAGCAGCTCCAGACTCCCTCCTACCGGGGAGCTGTTTTTT	CASSSRLPPTGELFF	TRBJ2-2	-	TRBV7-8	-
TGTGCCACCAGCAGAGATCACGCCCCAGGGGCAGAGACCCAGTACTTC	CATSRDHAPGAETQYF	TRBJ2-5	-	TRBV15	-
TGTGCCAGCAGCTTGGTAGGGTTTTCGGACGAGCAGTACTTC	CASSLVGFSDEQYF	TRBJ2-7	-	TRBV7-9	-
TGTGCCAGCAGCGCAGGGTCCACGAAGACCCAGTACTTC	CASSAGSTKTQYF	TRBJ2-5	-	TRBV9	-
TGTGCCAGCAGCCTGGAGGTGGGGGAGCCCCAGCATTTT	CASSLEVGEPQHF	TRBJ1-5	-	TRBV5-6	-
TGTGCCAGCAGTTTAACAGAATATAGCAATCAGCCCCAGCATTTT	CASSLTEYSNQPQHF	TRBJ1-5	-	TRBV28	-
TGTGCCAGCAGTTTTTTACAGGGGAACACTGAAGCTTTCTTT	CASSFLQGNTEAFF	TRBJ1-1	-	TRBV27	-
TGCGCCAGCAGCTTGGGGGGGCACAACACTGAAGCTTTCTTT	CASSLGGHNTEAFF	TRBJ1-1	-	TRBV5-1	-
TGTGCCTGGAGTGAACACCGGTACAATGAGCAGTTCTTC	CAWSEHRYNEQFF	TRBJ2-1	-	TRBV30	-
TGTGCCAGCAGCTTAGGCAGGGGGCTTGGCTACACCTTC	CASSLGRGLGYTF	TRBJ1-2	TRBD1	TRBV11-2	-
TGTGCCAGCAGCTTAGCAGGGAACTATGGCTACACCTTC	CASSLAGNYGYTF	TRBJ1-2	-	TRBV7-9	-
TGTGCCATCAGTGAGTCCGGGGGGGCCTATGGCTACACCTTC	CAISESGGAYGYTF	TRBJ1-2	-	TRBV10-3	-
TGTGCCAGTAGCCTAACGGGGGTTAGCTCCTACAATGAGCAGTTCTTC	CASSLTGVSSYNEQFF	TRBJ2-1	-	TRBV19	-
TGTGCCAGCAGCTTAGCGTTTCAAAGGGACACCGGGGAGCTGTTTTTT	CASSLAFQRDTGELFF	TRBJ2-2	-	TRBV7-2	-
TGTGCCAGCAGCTTTGGGACACGCGAGACCCAGTACTTC	CASSFGTRETQYF	TRBJ2-5	-	TRBV5-6	-
TGTGCCAGCAGCTTAACCCGGTTAAGGCGCAACAATGAGCAGTTCTTC	CASSLTRLRRNNEQFF	TRBJ2-1	-	TRBV11-2	-
TGTGCCAGCAGCTTTTCGGGCAGGAACACTGAAGCTTTCTTT	CASSFSGRNTEAFF	TRBJ1-1	-	TRBV11-3	-
TGTGCCAGCCAGGACAGAACCTACGAGCAGTACTTC	CASQDRTYEQYF	TRBJ2-7	-	TRBV28	few
TGTGCCAGCAGTGGGGGTCCCACTTCTGGGGCCAACGTCCTGACTTTC	CASSGGPTSGANVLTF	TRBJ2-6	-	TRBV25-1	-
TGCGCCAGCAGCCAAGATTCCCCCCGGGACAGGGGGGAGGGACGTGGCTACACCTTC	CASSQDSPRDRGEGRGYTF	TRBJ1-2	TRBD1	TRBV4-3	-
TGTGCCAGCAGCTTAAATTCGTGGCAGGGGGGCTACGAGCAGTACTTC	CASSLNSWQGGYEQYF	TRBJ2-7	-	TRBV7-2	-
TGTGCCTGGAGTGTAGGCCAGGACCCTTATAGCAATCAGCCCCAGCATTTT	CAWSVGQDPYSNQPQHF	TRBJ1-5	-	TRBV30	once
TGTGCCAGCAGTCCTTCTGAGGGATATCAGCCCCAGCATTTT	CASSPSEGYQPQHF	TRBJ1-5	-	TRBV6-6	-
TGTGCCTGGGACACATATCCCAGCCATGGCTACACCTTC	CAWDTYPSHGYTF	TRBJ1-2	-	TRBV30	-
TGTGCCAGCTCTTCCTCGCGGACAGATTACGAGCAGTACTTC	CASSSSRTDYEQYF	TRBJ2-7	-	TRBV18	-
TGTGCCTGGACTGAATTGCCTTGGACTGAAGCTTTCTTT	CAWTELPWTEAFF	TRBJ1-1	-	TRBV30	-
TGTGCCAGCAGCTTAAGCGTTAGGGACTTAAACACCGGGGAGCTGTTTTTT	CASSLSVRDLNTGELFF	TRBJ2-2	-	TRBV7-2	-
TGTGCCAGCAGCGGACTACCCAGAACCGCGAACACCGGGGAGCTGTTTTTT	CASSGLPRTANTGELFF	TRBJ2-2	-	TRBV9	-
TGTGCCAGCAGCCCTTGGGGGGAGGGTGAGCAGTTCTTC	CASSPWGEGEQFF	TRBJ2-1	TRBD2	TRBV7-2	-
TGTGCCAGTAGCCCCACGCGGAGACTAGCGTTAGATACGCAGTATTTT	CASSPTRRLALDTQYF	TRBJ2-3	TRBD2	TRBV19	-
TGTGCCAGTAGTCTCCGACTAGCGGGATTAAGCACAGATACGCAGTATTTT	CASSLRLAGLSTDTQYF	TRBJ2-3	TRBD2	TRBV19	-
TGTGCCAGCTCACCATGGACCTCTCGCATCGATGAGCAGTTCTTC	CASSPWTSRIDEQFF	TRBJ2-1	-	TRBV18	-
TGTGCCAGCAGCGTCAGGGGGGGGCGTCTGAATGAGCAGTTCTTC	CASSVRGGRLNEQFF	TRBJ2-1	-	TRBV9	-
TGTGCCAGCAGCTTGGGGGGACAGGGTGCCTACGAGCAGTACTTC	CASSLGGQGAYEQYF	TRBJ2-7	TRBD1	TRBV5-4	-
TGTGCCAGCAGCTTAACTGGCGGGGGACATTACGAGCAGTACTTC	CASSLTGGGHYEQYF	TRBJ2-7	-	TRBV7-3	-